This entry describes one T cell receptor beta chain. The data are from a study of blood T cells in healthy people across ages. Primers used in a second PCR of roughly 7 to 12 cycles were a sample-barcoded 5' primer and a J-beta primer mix. Every molecule of cDNA carried a tag from a template-switch adaptor with 12 random nucleotides. MiXCR, run by TCRdb on the 5' RACE reads, gives a single entry per CDR3 protein. Of about 900,000 distinct CDR3 sequences in the sample, roughly 52% were seen once. The V gene's germline CDR1 is LGHNT and CDR2 FRNRAP. The CDR3 length is 14 residues. V gave up 6 bases and J gave up 4 bases; unmatched junction bases: 4.

This sequence was found in a man aged 25 to 45 in good health. Sequencing input: blood. The gene calls are TRBV12-5 and TRBJ2-3; 10 bases agree with TRBD1. CDR3 in amino acids: CASGTGGFADTQYF. CDR3 DNA: TGTGCTAGTGGGACAGGGGGCTTCGCAGATACGCAGTATTTT.